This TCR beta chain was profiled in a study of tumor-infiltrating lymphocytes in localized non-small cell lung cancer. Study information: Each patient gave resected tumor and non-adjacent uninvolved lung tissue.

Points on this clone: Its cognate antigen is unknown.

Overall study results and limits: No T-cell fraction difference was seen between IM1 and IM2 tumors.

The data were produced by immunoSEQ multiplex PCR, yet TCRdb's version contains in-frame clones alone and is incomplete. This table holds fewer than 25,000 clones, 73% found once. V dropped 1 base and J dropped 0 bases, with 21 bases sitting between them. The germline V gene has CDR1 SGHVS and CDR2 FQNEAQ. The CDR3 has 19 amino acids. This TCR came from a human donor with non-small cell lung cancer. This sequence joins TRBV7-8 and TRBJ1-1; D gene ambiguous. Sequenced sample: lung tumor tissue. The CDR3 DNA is TGTGCCAGCAGCTTAGTAAAGTGGTCGGCGGCCAACATGAACACTGAAGCTTTCTTT. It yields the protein CASSLVKWSAANMNTEAFF.